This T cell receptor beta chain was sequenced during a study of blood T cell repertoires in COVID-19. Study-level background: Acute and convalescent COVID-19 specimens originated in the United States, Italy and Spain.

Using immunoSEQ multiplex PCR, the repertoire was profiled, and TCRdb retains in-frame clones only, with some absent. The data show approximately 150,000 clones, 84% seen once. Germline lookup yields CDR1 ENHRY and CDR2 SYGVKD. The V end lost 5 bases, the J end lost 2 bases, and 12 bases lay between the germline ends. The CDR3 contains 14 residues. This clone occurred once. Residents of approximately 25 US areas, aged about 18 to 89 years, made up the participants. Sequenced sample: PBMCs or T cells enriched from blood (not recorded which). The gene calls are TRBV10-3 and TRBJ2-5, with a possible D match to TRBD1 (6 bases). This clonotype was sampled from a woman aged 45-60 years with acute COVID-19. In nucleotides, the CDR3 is TGTGCCATCAGTCGCCCCGGACAGCAAGAGACCCAGTACTTC. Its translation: CAISRPGQQETQYF.